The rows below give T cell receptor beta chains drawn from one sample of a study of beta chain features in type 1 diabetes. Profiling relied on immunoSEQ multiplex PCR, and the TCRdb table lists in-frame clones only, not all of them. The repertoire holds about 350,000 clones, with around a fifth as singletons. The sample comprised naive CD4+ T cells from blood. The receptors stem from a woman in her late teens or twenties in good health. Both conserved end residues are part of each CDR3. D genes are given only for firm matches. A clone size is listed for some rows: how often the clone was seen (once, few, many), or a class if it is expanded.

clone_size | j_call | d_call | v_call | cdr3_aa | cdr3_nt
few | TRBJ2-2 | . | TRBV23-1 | CASSQSAGFGPGELFF | TGCGCCAGCAGTCAATCGGCAGGGTTCGGTCCGGGGGAGCTGTTTTTT
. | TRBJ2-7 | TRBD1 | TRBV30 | CAWQRDRGFDEQYF | TGTGCCTGGCAACGGGACAGGGGTTTTGACGAGCAGTACTTC
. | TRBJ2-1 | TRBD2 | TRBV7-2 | CASSQGGLAGDNEQFF | TGTGCCAGCAGCCAGGGGGGACTAGCGGGGGACAATGAGCAGTTCTTC
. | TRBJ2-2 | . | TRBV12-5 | CASGLVPGANTGELFF | TGTGCTAGTGGTTTGGTCCCGGGGGCGAACACCGGGGAGCTGTTTTTT
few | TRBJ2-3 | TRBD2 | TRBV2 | CASSKLAGVADTQYF | TGTGCCAGCAGCAAACTAGCGGGAGTAGCAGATACGCAGTATTTT
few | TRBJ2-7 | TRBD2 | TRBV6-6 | CASWAGDEQYF | TGTGCCAGCTGGGCGGGGGACGAGCAGTACTTC
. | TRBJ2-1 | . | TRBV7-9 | CASSVQGGGEQFF | TGTGCCAGCAGCGTTCAGGGCGGTGGTGAGCAGTTCTTC
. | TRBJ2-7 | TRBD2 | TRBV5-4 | CASTRWVAGDHEQYF | TGTGCCAGCACCCGGTGGGTAGCGGGAGACCACGAGCAGTACTTC
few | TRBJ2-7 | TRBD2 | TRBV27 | CASRGLAGYEQYF | TGTGCCAGCAGGGGACTAGCGGGGTACGAGCAGTACTTC
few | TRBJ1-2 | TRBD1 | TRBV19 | CASSIGADRGDGYTF | TGTGCCAGTAGTATAGGGGCGGACAGGGGAGATGGCTACACCTTC
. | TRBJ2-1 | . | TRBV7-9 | CASSKDSWGSYNEQFF | TGTGCCAGCAGCAAGGACTCTTGGGGCTCCTACAATGAGCAGTTCTTC
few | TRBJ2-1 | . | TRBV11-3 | CASSLWRGPMDSEQFF | TGTGCCAGCAGCTTATGGCGCGGCCCCATGGACAGTGAGCAGTTCTTC
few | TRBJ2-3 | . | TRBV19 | CASSDRPSTDTQYF | TGTGCCAGTAGTGACAGACCTAGCACAGATACGCAGTATTTT
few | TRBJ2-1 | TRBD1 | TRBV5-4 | CASSSGQGRDNEQFF | TGTGCCAGCAGCTCGGGACAGGGTCGGGACAATGAGCAGTTCTTC
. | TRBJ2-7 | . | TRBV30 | CAWAPGGDSYEQYF | TGTGCCTGGGCCCCCGGCGGGGATTCCTACGAGCAGTACTTC
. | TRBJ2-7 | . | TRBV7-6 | CASSLNQVYEQYF | TGTGCCAGCAGCCTGAACCAGGTTTACGAGCAGTACTTC
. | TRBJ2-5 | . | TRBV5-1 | CASSLRETQYF | TGCGCCAGCAGCTTGCGTGAGACCCAGTACTTC
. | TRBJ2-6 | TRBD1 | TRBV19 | CASSPRDRVSGANVLTF | TGTGCCAGTAGTCCACGGGACAGGGTCTCTGGGGCCAACGTCCTGACTTTC
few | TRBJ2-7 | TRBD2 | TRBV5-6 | CASSPWGGISYEQYF | TGTGCCAGCAGCCCTTGGGGAGGGATATCCTACGAGCAGTACTTC
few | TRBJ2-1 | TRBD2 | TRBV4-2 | CASSPSAGGSYNEQFF | TGTGCCAGCAGCCCGTCAGCGGGAGGATCCTACAATGAGCAGTTCTTC
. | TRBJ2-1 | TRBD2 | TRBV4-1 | CASSQQLAGGQQFF | TGCGCCAGCAGCCAACAACTAGCGGGAGGGCAGCAGTTCTTC
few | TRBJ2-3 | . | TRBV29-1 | CSVARGQSTDTQYF | TGCAGCGTGGCTAGAGGACAGAGCACAGATACGCAGTATTTT
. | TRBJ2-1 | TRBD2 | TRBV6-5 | CASSPSGFSYNEQFF | TGTGCCAGCAGTCCTAGCGGGTTCTCCTACAATGAGCAGTTCTTC
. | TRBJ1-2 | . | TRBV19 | CASSIGQRDGYTF | TGTGCCAGTAGTATAGGGCAACGGGATGGCTACACCTTC
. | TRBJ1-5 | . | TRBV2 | CASSEGGYSNQPQHF | TGTGCCAGCAGTGAAGGAGGGTATAGCAATCAGCCCCAGCATTTT
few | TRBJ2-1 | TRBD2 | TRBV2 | CASRPTSDEQFF | TGTGCCAGCAGGCCTACTAGCGATGAGCAGTTCTTC
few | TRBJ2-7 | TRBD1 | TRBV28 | CASSVDRDRVYEQYF | TGTGCCAGCAGCGTAGATCGGGACAGGGTCTACGAGCAGTACTTC
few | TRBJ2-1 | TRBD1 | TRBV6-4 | CASREDRGSHNEQFF | TGTGCCAGCAGAGAGGACAGGGGATCCCACAATGAGCAGTTCTTC
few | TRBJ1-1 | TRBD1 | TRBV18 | CASSQGQLNTEAFF | TGTGCCAGCTCACAGGGACAGCTGAACACTGAAGCTTTCTTT
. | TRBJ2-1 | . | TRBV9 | CASSVAQGSSYNEQFF | TGTGCCAGCAGCGTAGCCCAGGGGTCTTCCTACAATGAGCAGTTCTTC
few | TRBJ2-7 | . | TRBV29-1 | CSVVVYSYEQYF | TGCAGCGTTGTTGTTTATTCCTACGAGCAGTACTTC
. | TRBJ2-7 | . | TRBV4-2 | CASSQGELAPYEQYF | TGTGCCAGCAGCCAAGGTGAACTAGCTCCCTACGAGCAGTACTTC
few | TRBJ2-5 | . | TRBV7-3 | CASSLTYANSGETQYF | TGTGCCAGCAGCTTAACTTATGCAAATTCAGGGGAGACCCAGTACTTC
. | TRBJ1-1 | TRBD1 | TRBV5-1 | CASRTGGSGPEAFF | TGCGCCAGCAGGACAGGGGGCAGCGGCCCTGAAGCTTTCTTT
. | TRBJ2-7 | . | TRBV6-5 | CASSRGSEQYF | TGTGCCAGCTCCCGGGGAAGCGAGCAGTACTTC
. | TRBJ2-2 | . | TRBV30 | CAWRGQNTGELFF | TGTGCCTGGAGGGGACAGAACACCGGGGAGCTGTTTTTT
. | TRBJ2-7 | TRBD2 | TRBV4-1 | CASRTTSGSSYEQYF | TGCGCCAGCAGAACTACTAGCGGGAGCTCCTACGAGCAGTACTTC
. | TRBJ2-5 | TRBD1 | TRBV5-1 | CASSPGTGGGETQYF | TGCGCCAGCAGCCCTGGGACAGGGGGCGGTGAGACCCAGTACTTC
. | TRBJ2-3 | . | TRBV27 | CASSPRTVATQYF | TGTGCCAGCAGTCCGCGGACAGTGGCTACGCAGTATTTT
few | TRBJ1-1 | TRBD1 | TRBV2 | CASSRQGNTEAFF | TGTGCCAGCAGCCGACAGGGTAACACTGAAGCTTTCTTT
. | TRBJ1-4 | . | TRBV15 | CATSRPQGESEKLFF | TGTGCCACCAGCAGACCACAGGGAGAGTCTGAAAAACTGTTTTTT
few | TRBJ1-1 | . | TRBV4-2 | CASSQEVDGYRTAFF | TGTGCCAGCAGCCAAGAAGTAGATGGTTACCGAACGGCTTTCTTT
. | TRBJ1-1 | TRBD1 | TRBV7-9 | CASSRTGGTEAFF | TGTGCCAGCAGCCGGACAGGGGGCACTGAAGCTTTCTTT
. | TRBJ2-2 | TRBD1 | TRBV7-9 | CASSLRTGGHGELFF | TGTGCCAGCAGCCTACGGACAGGGGGTCACGGGGAGCTGTTTTTT
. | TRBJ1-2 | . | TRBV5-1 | CASSSTVNYGYTF | TGCGCCAGCAGCTCGACAGTTAACTATGGCTACACCTTC
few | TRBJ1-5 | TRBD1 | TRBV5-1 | CASSLGDRGDQPQHF | TGCGCCAGCAGCTTGGGTGACAGGGGGGATCAGCCCCAGCATTTT
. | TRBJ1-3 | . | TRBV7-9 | CASSLGLSSGNTIYF | TGTGCCAGCAGCTTAGGTTTGAGTTCTGGAAACACCATATATTTT
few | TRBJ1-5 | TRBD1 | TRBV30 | CAWSGGTGLSNQPQHF | TGTGCCTGGAGTGGCGGGACAGGCCTTAGCAATCAGCCCCAGCATTTT
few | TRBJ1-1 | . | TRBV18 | CASSPNRDTEAFF | TGTGCCAGCTCACCGAACCGGGACACTGAAGCTTTCTTT
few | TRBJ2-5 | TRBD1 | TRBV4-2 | CASSRTGTDEGTQYF | TGTGCCAGCAGCCGGACCGGGACAGACGAAGGGACCCAGTACTTC
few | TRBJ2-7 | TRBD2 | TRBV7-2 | CASSSGLAGAEQYF | TGTGCCAGCAGCTCGGGACTAGCGGGAGCTGAGCAGTACTTC
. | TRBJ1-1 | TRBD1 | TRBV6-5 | CASSYGMGQWNTEAFF | TGTGCCAGCAGTTACGGGATGGGACAGTGGAACACTGAAGCTTTCTTT
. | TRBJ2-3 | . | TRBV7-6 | CASSLGNGPDTQYF | TGTGCCAGCAGCCTCGGGAACGGCCCAGATACGCAGTATTTT
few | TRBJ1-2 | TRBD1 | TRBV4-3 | CASSQVSGTGYYGYTF | TGCGCCAGCAGCCAAGTCTCCGGGACAGGGTATTATGGCTACACCTTC
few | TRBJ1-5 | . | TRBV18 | CASSPNQGGSNQPQHF | TGTGCCAGCTCACCAAACCAGGGAGGCAGCAATCAGCCCCAGCATTTT
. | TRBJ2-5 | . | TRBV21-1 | CASSTDREETQYF | TGTGCCAGCAGCACGGACAGGGAAGAGACCCAGTACTTC
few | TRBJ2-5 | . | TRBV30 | CAWSAGGETQYF | TGTGCCTGGAGTGCCGGGGGAGAGACCCAGTACTTC
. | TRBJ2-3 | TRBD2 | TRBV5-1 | CASTRGGRGDTQYF | TGCGCCAGCACGCGGGGGGGCCGAGGGGATACGCAGTATTTT
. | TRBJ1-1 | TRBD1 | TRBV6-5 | CASRKGQPNTEAFF | TGTGCCAGCAGAAAGGGACAGCCTAACACTGAAGCTTTCTTT